These T cell receptor beta chains were read from a single sample in a study of T cell repertoires in cytomegalovirus infection. For these receptors, no antigen is known. TCRdb called the reads again in MiXCR, with one record for every CDR3 protein. This table holds about 110,000 distinct CDR3 sequences, about 30% found once. The sequencing here drew on CD8+ T cells from cultured PBMCs, taken from culture after CMV antigen stimulation. These receptors were obtained from a human donor in good health (CMV status not recorded). Some clones in this sample may be carry-over from other donors' samples. Each CDR3 is given with its conserved first and last residue. The order of the fields is J gene, D gene, V gene, clone size, CDR3 DNA, CDR3 protein. D genes are given only for firm matches. Size is omitted from some rows. Given values are once, few, many or a class for expanded clones.

>TRBJ2-1|NA|TRBV28|few
TGTGCCAGCAGTTCCCCCGGGGTAGCGCGTTACAATGAGCAGTTCTTC
CASSSPGVARYNEQFF
>TRBJ2-1|NA|TRBV19|NA
TGTGCCAGTAGTTCCGGGTTCGCCTACAATGAGCAGTTCTTC
CASSSGFAYNEQFF
>TRBJ1-1|TRBD1|TRBV19|few
TGTGCCAGTGCGGTCCCGGGACAGGTGTCGGGGACTGAAGCTTTCTTT
CASAVPGQVSGTEAFF
>TRBJ1-3|TRBD1|TRBV5-1|few
TGCGCCAGCAGCTTGGACGGGGGACAGTACTCTGGAAACACCATATATTTT
CASSLDGGQYSGNTIYF
>TRBJ2-1|TRBD2|TRBV3-1|few
TGTGCCAGCAGCGAATTTAGGCTAGCGGACAATGAGCAGTTCTTC
CASSEFRLADNEQFF
>TRBJ2-5|NA|TRBV2|NA
TGTGCCAGCAATGGAGGGACGACAGAGACCCAGTACTTC
CASNGGTTETQYF
>TRBJ1-1|TRBD1|TRBV7-2|NA
TGTGCCAGCAGCCTAGAATGGACAGGCACTGAAGCTTTCTTT
CASSLEWTGTEAFF
>TRBJ2-1|TRBD2|TRBV7-2|few
TGTGCCTGCCCAGCGGGGGGGCCTTACAATGAGCAGTTCTTC
CACPAGGPYNEQFF
>TRBJ1-2|NA|TRBV6-1|many
TGTGCCAGCAGTGAAAGAGTCGGAACCGACCCAGGTCGGTATGGCTACACCTTC
CASSERVGTDPGRYGYTF
>TRBJ2-1|NA|TRBV19|NA
TGTGCCAGTAGTACGGCTAGCGTATATTCCTACAATGAGCAGTTCTTC
CASSTASVYSYNEQFF
>TRBJ2-7|TRBD1|TRBV27|once
TGTGCCAGCAGTCTCCTGGGGACAGGGTGGGAGCAGTACTTC
CASSLLGTGWEQYF
>TRBJ2-1|TRBD2|TRBV2|NA
TGTGCCAGCAGCACTAGCGGGGGGACCAATGAGCAGTTCTTC
CASSTSGGTNEQFF
>TRBJ1-2|NA|TRBV19|NA
TGTGCCAGTAGTATTTTACCGGGAGGCTATGGCTACACCTTC
CASSILPGGYGYTF
>TRBJ1-1|NA|TRBV27|NA
TGTGCCAGCAGTCACCCAGGGGACACTGAAGCTTTCTTT
CASSHPGDTEAFF
>TRBJ2-3|TRBD2|TRBV29-1|few
TGCAGCGTCGCTGGCGGGGGGGCAGATACGCAGTATTTT
CSVAGGGADTQYF
>TRBJ2-1|NA|TRBV19|few
TGTGCCAGTAGTATAGGCTCAGTTAATGCCTACAATGAGCAGTTCTTC
CASSIGSVNAYNEQFF